This TCR beta chain stems from a study of glioma-infiltrating T cells. General study results and limits: Tissue-blood divergence was below expectation in non-neoplastic patients, above in gliomas.

Using RNA template, CDR3s of TCR alpha and beta were amplified with iRepertoire arm-PCR. MiXCR, applied by TCRdb to the multiplex PCR reads, yields one record per CDR3 protein. Of approximately 110,000 distinct CDR3 sequences in the sample, roughly 24% were seen once. This clonotype was picked up many times. The antigen is not known. The sample taken for sequencing was glioma tissue, nonneoplastic brain tissue, or PBMCs (not recorded which). The origin of this receptor is a human donor with low-grade glioma or glioblastoma, undergoing nonglioma brain surgery, or in good health (not recorded which).

CDR3 in DNA: TGTGCCAGCAGCAACAATATGAACACTGAAGCTTTCTTT. Translation gives CASSNNMNTEAFF. J is TRBJ1-1 and V is TRBV7-2; D is undetermined. V was pared by 5 bases and J by 0 bases, with 7 bases between. Germline V gives CDR1 SGHTA, CDR2 FQGNSA. The CDR3 length is 13 residues.